This T cell receptor beta chain derives from a study of T cells after yellow fever vaccination. Points from the study as a whole: Booster samples showed a return of most primary-vaccination clones (around 95% CD4, approximately 85% CD8).

After removal of 4 bases from V and 2 bases from J, the junction contained 12 bases not matched to a gene. Germline CDR1 SGHRS, CDR2 YFSETQ. This CDR3 has 18 residues. 5'RACE template switching produced TCR cDNA carrying a universal primer site and UMIs. One entry per CDR3 protein results from TCRdb running MiXCR on the 5' RACE reads. The profile shows almost 600,000 distinct CDR3 sequences, roughly 13% of them singletons. This clonotype was observed a few times. Antigen: not known. The rearrangement joins TRBV5-1 to TRBJ2-1, with 10 positions matching TRBD1. This TCR came from a man aged 25-45 years who received the YFV17D yellow fever vaccine. This sample comprised PBMCs, obtained on the day of the yellow fever booster vaccination. In DNA form, the CDR3 reads TGCGCCAGCAGCGTTGGATGGGACAGGGGACTTACCTACAATGAGCAGTTCTTC. The encoded protein is CASSVGWDRGLTYNEQFF.